This T cell receptor beta chain was sequenced in a study of T cell repertoires in cytomegalovirus infection. General study findings and limits: CMV-specific HLA-C-restricted TCR beta clonotypes dominated the ex vivo response. Adding up the frequency of public TCR beta families identified people who carried CMV plus the relevant HLA.

In the case of this clonotype: Its antigen is unidentified.

TCRdb reprocessed the reads with MiXCR, giving one entry per CDR3 protein. In the table there are about 500,000 distinct CDR3 sequences, 30% to 40% of which are singletons. Germline-derived CDR1 and CDR2 are DFQATT and SNEGSKA (reference sequence). The CDR3 extends over 15 amino acids. The junction had 9 bases not matched to a gene; V was cut back by 6 bases and J by 2 bases. The sequence derives from a human donor in good health (CMV status not recorded). Some clones in this sample may be carry-over from other donors' samples. The source material was cultured PBMCs, sampled from culture after CMV antigen stimulation. The genes are TRBV20-1 and TRBJ2-7; 11 bases line up with TRBD2. CDR3: CSADVLAGATYEQYF. The CDR3 DNA reads TGCAGTGCGGACGTACTAGCGGGAGCAACCTACGAGCAGTACTTC.